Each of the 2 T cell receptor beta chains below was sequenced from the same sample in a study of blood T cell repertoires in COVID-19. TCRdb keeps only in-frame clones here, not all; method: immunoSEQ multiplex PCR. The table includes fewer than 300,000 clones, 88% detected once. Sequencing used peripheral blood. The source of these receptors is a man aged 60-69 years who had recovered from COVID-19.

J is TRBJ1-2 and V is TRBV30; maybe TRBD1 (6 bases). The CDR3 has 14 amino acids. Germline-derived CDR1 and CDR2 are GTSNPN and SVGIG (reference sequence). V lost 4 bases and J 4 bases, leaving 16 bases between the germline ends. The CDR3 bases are TGTGCCTGGAAAATCGGGGGGCTACTCTATGGCTACACCTTC. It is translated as CAWKIGGLLYGYTF.

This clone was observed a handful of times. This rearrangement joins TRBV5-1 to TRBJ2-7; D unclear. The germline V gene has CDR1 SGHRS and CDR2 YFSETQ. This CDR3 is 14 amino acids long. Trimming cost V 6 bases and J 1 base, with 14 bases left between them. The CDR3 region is CASKMTSPSYEQYF. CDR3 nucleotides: TGCGCCAGCAAAATGACTTCCCCTTCCTACGAGCAGTACTTC.